This TCR beta chain was observed in a study of memory CD4+ T cells and cytomegalovirus serostatus. Germline CDR1 is MNHEY and CDR2 is SVGAGI. The CDR3 is 14 residues long. Clones were read by immunoSEQ multiplex PCR, and TCRdb kept only the in-frame ones, dropping some. Of tens of thousands of clones listed, about 80% are singletons. With regard to this clone: Its ends do not fully match the called genes, so a read error is possible.

The sort gate was single viable CD3+CD4+CD8-CD45RO+ cells for memory CD4+ T cells. Sequencing used memory CD4+ T cells from blood. This receptor was taken from an adult in good health and CMV-seropositive. This chain joins TRBV6-5 and TRBJ2-5, with 9 bases matching TRBD1. The end of the DNA fits TRBJ2-7 better, so the J call may be wrong. Written as DNA, the CDR3 is TGTGTCAGCAGCCCCCGGACAGGGGTCTACGAGCAGTACTTC. It yields the protein CVSSPRTGVYEQYF.